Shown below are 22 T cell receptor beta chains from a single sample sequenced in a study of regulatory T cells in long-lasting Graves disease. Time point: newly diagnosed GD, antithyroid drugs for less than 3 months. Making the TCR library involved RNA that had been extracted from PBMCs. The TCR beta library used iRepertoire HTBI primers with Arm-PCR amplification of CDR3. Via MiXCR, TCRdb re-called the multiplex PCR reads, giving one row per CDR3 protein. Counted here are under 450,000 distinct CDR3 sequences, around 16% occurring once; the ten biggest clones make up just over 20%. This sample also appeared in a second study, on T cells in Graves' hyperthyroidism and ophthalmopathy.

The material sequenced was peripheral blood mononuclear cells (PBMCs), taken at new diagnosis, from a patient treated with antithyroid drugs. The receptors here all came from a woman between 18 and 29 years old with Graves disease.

DNA of the CDR3: TGTGCCAGCAGCCCGACAGGGAGTGAAGCTTTCTTT. This codes for CASSPTGSEAFF. This sequence joins TRBV7-2 and TRBJ1-1, with 7 positions matching TRBD1. V lost 5 bases and J lost 7; bases outside the gene matches: 4. The germline gives CDR1 SGHTA, CDR2 FQGNSA. The length of the CDR3 is 12 residues.

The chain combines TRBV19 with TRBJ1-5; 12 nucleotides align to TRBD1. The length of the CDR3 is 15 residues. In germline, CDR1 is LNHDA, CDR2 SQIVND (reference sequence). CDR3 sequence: CAPGQGAVAGQPQHF. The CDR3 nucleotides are TGTGCGCCGGGACAGGGGGCGGTCGCGGGTCAGCCCCAGCATTTT.

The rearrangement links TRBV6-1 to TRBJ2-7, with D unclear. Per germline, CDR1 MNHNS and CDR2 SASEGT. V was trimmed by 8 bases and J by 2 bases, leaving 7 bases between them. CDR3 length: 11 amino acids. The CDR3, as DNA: TGTGCCAGCGGCCCGGCCTACGAGCAGTACTTC. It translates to CASGPAYEQYF.

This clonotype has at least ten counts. As DNA, the CDR3 is TGTGCCAGCAGTGACCGGGGACACGCCAGCAATGAGCAGTTCTTC. Translating gives CASSDRGHASNEQFF. This chain connects TRBV2 to TRBJ2-1; D possibly corresponds to TRBD1 (6 bases). The germline gives CDR1 SNHLY, CDR2 FYNNEI. Trimming removed 3 bases at V and 6 bases at J, with 15 bases between. The CDR3 is made up of 15 amino acids.

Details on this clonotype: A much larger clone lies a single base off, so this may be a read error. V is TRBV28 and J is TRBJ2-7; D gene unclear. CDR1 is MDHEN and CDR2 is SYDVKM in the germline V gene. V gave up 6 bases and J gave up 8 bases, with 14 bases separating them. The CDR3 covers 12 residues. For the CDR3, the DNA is TGTGCCAGCAGGGGCGCTTCTTGTAAGCAGTACTTC. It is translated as CASRGASCKQYF.

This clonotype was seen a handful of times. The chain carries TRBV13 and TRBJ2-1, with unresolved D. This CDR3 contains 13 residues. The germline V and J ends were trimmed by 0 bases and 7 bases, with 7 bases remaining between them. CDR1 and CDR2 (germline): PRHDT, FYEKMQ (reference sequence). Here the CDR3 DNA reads TGTGCCAGCAGCTTAGGCGGTTGGAATGAGCAGTTCTTC. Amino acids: CASSLGGWNEQFF.

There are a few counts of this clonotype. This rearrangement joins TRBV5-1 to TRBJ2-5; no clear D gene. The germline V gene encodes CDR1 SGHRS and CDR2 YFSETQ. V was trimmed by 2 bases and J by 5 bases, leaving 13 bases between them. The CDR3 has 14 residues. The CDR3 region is CASSFETLGETQYF. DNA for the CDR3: TGCGCCAGCAGCTTTGAGACCCTCGGGGAGACCCAGTACTTC.

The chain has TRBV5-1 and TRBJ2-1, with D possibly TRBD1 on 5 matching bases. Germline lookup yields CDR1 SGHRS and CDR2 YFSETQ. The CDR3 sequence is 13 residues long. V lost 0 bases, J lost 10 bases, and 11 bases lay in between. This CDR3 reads CASSLGRDGEQFF. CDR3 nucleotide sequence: TGCGCCAGCAGCTTGGGCAGGGATGGGGAGCAGTTCTTC.

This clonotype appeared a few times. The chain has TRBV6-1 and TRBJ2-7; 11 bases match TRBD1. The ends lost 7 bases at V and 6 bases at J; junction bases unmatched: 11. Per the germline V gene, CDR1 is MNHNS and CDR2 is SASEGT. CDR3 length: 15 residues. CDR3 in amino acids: CASILNGQGAGEQYF. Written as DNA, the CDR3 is TGTGCCAGCATCTTAAACGGACAGGGGGCCGGCGAGCAGTACTTC.

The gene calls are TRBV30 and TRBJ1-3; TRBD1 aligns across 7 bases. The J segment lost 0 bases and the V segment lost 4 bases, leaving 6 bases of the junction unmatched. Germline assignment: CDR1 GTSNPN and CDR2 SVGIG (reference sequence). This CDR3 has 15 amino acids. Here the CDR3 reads CAWTWDSRSGNTIYF. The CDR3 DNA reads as TGTGCCTGGACTTGGGACAGCCGCTCTGGAAACACCATATATTTT.

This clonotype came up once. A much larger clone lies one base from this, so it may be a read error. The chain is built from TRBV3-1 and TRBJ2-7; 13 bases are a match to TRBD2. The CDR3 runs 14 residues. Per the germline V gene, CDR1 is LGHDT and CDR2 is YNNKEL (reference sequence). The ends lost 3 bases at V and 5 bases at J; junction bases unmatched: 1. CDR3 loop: CASSQGLAGHEQYF. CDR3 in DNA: TGTGCCAGCAGCCAGGGACTAGCGGGACACGAGCAGTACTTC.

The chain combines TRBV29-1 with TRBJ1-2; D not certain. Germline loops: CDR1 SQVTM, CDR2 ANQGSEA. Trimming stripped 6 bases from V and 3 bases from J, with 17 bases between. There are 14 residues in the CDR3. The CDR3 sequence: CSVTTGRGDYGYTF. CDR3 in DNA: TGCAGCGTAACCACCGGGCGAGGCGACTATGGCTACACCTTC.

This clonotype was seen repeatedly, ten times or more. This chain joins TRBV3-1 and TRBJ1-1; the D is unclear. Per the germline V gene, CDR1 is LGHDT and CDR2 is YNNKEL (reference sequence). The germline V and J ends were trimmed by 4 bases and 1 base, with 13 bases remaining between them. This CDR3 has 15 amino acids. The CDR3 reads CASSRGIRGNTEAFF. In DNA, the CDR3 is TGTGCCAGCAGCCGTGGAATAAGAGGGAACACTGAAGCTTTCTTT.

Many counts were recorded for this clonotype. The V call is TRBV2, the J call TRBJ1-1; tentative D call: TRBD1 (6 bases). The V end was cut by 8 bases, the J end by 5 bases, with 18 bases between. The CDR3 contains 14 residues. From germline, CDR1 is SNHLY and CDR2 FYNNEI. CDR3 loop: CASLEQGVGTEAFF. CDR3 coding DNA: TGTGCCAGCCTTGAACAGGGTGTGGGGACTGAAGCTTTCTTT.

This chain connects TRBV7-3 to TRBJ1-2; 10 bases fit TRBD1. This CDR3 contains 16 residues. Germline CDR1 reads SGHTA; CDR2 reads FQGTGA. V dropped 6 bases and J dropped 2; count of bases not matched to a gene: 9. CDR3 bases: TGTGCCAGCAGTAACCCCGGGACAGGGGAAAACTATGGCTACACCTTC. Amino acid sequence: CASSNPGTGENYGYTF.

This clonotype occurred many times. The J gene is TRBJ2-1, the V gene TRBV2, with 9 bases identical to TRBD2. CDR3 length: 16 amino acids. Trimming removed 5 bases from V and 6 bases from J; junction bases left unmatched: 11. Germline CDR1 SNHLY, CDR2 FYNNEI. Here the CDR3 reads CASSPPGLAGINEQFF. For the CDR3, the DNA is TGTGCCAGCAGTCCACCGGGGCTAGCGGGAATCAATGAGCAGTTCTTC.

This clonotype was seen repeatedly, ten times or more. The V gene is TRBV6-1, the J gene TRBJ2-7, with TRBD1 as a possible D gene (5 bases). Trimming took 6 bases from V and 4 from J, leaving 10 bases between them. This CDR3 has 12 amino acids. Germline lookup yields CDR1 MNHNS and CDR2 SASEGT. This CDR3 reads CASSHDRYEQYF. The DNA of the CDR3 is TGTGCCAGCAGCCACGACAGATACGAGCAGTACTTC.

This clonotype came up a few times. The DNA for the CDR3 is TGCGCCAGCAGCCAAGTAAGTTCAAGGAGCACAGATACGCAGTATTTT. Translating gives CASSQVSSRSTDTQYF. This rearrangement joins TRBV4-1 to TRBJ2-3; D is unresolved. The V and J ends lost 1 base and 0 bases respectively, with 11 bases between them. CDR3 length: 16 residues. Looked up from germline, CDR1 is MGHRA and CDR2 is YSYEKL.

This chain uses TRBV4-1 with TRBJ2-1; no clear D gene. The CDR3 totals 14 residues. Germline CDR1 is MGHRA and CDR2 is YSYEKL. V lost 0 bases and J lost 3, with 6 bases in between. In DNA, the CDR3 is TGCGCCAGCAGCCAAGATTGGGTCTACAATGAGCAGTTCTTC. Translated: CASSQDWVYNEQFF.

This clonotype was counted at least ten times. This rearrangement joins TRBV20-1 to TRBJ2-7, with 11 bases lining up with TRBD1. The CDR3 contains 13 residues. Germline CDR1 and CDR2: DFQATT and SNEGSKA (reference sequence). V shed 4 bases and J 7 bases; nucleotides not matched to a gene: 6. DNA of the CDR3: TGCAGTGCTACGGACAGGGGGCCGTGGGAGCAGTACTTC. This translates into CSATDRGPWEQYF.

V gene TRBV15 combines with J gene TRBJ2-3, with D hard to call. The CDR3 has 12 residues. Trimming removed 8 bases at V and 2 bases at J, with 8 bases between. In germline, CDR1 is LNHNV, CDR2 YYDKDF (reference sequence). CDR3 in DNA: TGTGCCACCTCGAAGTTCACAGATACGCAGTATTTT. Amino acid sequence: CATSKFTDTQYF.

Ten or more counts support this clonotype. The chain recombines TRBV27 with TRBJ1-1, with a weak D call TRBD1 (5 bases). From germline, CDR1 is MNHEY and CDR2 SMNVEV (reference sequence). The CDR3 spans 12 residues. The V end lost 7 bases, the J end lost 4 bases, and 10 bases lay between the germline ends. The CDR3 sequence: CASKDSLTEAFF. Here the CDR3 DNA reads TGTGCCAGCAAAGACAGTCTCACTGAAGCTTTCTTT.